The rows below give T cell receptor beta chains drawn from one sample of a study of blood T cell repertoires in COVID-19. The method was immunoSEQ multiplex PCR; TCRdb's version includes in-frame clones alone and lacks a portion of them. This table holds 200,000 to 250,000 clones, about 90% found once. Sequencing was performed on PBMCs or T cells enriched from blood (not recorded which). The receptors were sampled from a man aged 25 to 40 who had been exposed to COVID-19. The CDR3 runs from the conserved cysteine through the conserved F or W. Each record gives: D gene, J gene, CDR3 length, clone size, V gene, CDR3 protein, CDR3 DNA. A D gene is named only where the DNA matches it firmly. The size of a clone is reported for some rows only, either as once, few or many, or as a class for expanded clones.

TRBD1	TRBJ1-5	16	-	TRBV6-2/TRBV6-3	CASSFNRGVLNQPQHF	TGTGCCAGCAGTTTCAACAGGGGCGTTTTGAATCAGCCCCAGCATTTT
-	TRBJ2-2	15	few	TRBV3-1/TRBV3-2	CASSHWEGRTGELFF	TGTGCCAGCAGCCATTGGGAAGGGAGGACCGGGGAGCTGTTTTTT
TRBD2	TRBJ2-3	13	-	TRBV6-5	CASRGGLTDTQYF	TGTGCCAGCAGGGGGGGGTTAACAGATACGCAGTATTTT
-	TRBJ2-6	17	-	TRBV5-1	CASSLDIRGSGANVLTF	TGCGCCAGCAGCTTGGATATCAGAGGCTCTGGGGCCAACGTCCTGACTTTC
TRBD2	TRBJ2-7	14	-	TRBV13	CASSSRGGIYEQYF	TGTGCCAGCAGCTCCCGGGGGGGTATATACGAGCAGTACTTC
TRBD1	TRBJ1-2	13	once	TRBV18	CASSLDRDYGYTF	TGTGCCAGCTCACTGGACAGGGATTATGGCTACACCTTC
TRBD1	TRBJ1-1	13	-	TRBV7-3	CASSGQGDTEAFF	TGTGCCAGCAGTGGACAGGGGGATACTGAAGCTTTCTTT
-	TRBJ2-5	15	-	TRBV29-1	CSVGRSPLQLETQYF	TGCAGCGTTGGCAGGTCCCCCCTACAGCTCGAGACCCAGTACTTC
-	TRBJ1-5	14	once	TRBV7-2	CASSLTRDYQPQHF	TGTGCCAGCAGCTTAACCAGGGACTATCAGCCCCAGCATTTT
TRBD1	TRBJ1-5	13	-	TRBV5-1	CASSLTGVQPQHF	TGCGCCAGCAGCCTAACAGGGGTTCAGCCCCAGCATTTT
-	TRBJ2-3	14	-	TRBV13	CASSGHPSTDTQYF	TGTGCCAGCAGCGGACACCCTAGCACAGATACGCAGTATTTT
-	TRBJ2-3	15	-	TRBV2	CASSEAGGRTDTQYF	TGTGCCAGCAGTGAAGCGGGCGGGCGTACAGATACGCAGTATTTT
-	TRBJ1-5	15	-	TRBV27	CATAPAGLSNQPQHF	TGTGCCACAGCACCGGCAGGTCTTAGCAATCAGCCCCAGCATTTT
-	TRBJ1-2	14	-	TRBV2	CASSEEGLGYGYTF	TGTGCCAGCAGTGAGGAGGGATTGGGCTATGGCTACACCTTC
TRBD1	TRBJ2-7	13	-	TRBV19	CASSGTGEYEQYF	TGTGCCAGCTCCGGGACAGGGGAATACGAGCAGTACTTC
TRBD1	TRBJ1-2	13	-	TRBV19	CASKDRALGGYTF	TGTGCCAGTAAAGACAGGGCTTTGGGTGGCTACACCTTC
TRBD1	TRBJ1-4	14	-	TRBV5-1	CASSLGGSNEKLFF	TGCGCCAGCAGCTTAGGGGGCTCTAATGAAAAACTGTTTTTT